Reported below is one TCR beta chain. Its antigen is unknown. Base quality data are lacking; no much larger clone is found one base away. TCRbeta CDR3 regions were amplified from genomic DNA by means of the immunoSEQ Assay, a bias-controlled multiplex PCR. The study's processing was this. Nucleated cell counts per sample were estimated from amplification of reference gene primers within the assay. Sequence reads were collapsed and filtered to measure the absolute abundance of every unique TCRbeta CDR3 rearrangement. For each sample, productive Simpson clonality was calculated as the square root of Simpson's diversity index across productive rearrangements. Sourced from immuneACCESS, this table was stored by TCRdb with only in-frame sequences that have V and J called. A share of the clones is absent; for the studies checked, an unresolved V gene accounts for under half, and the remainder has no known explanation. From that table come the V and J calls and clone size; the DNA was used to work out D and trimming. The sample records around 310,000 clones, about 88% of which are singletons. The leading ten clones occupy around 9.5% of the sample.

The sample comes from a study of blood T cell repertoires in COVID-19 (TCRdb year 2020). Background for the entire study: Samples from collaborators originated in the United States, Italy and Spain and spanned both the acute and convalescent phases of COVID-19. The material from the prospective study consisted of cDNA or gDNA derived from T cells, B-cell-depleted T cells, or PBMCs. The dataset comprised deeply sampled blood TCRbeta repertoires from subjects exposed to, actively infected with, or recovered from COVID-19. The repertoires were released in a freely available public database meant as a resource for research on the immune response to SARS-CoV-2. Samples came from the ongoing ImmuneRACE study (first 160 participants) plus 1,254 subjects from 6 global collaborators. A de-identified subject ID, COVID-19 status, age in years and sex were almost always included in the sample metadata. Where HLA class I and class II types were available, the types were taken from metadata supplied by the sample provider, not from assay-based typing. Study-wide conclusions, independent of this receptor: The amount of clinical and demographic metadata varied by source and participant and was provided uncurated.

The V and J ends are trimmed by 6 bases and 5 bases, leaving 10 bases between them. From cysteine to phenylalanine, the CDR3 is 13 amino acids long. Solely the CDR3 DNA is kept, with 39 bases framed from the first base. Enrolling through a virtual design, the prospective study's participants ranged in age from roughly 18 to 90 years and lived across about two dozen United States geographic areas. In the prospective study, cohorts were assigned on the basis of participant-reported clinical history obtained from a screening survey and a study questionnaire. ImmuneRACE Cohort 3 recovered participants were defined by two consecutive negative NP/OP PCR tests, healthcare professional clearance, or symptom resolution. Mobile phlebotomists in the prospective study collected whole blood, serum and a nasopharyngeal or oropharyngeal swab from every participant. Additional blood draws and questionnaires over a 2-month period could optionally be provided by prospective study participants. Before DNA extraction, prospective study blood samples were shipped either frozen or at room temperature.

The sequence came from a woman between 40 and 50 years old who had recovered from COVID-19. Material for sequencing was PBMCs or T cells enriched from blood (not recorded which). The chain was built from TRBV12-3 or TRBV12-4 and TRBJ2-2; the D segment could be TRBD2, given 5 matching bases. CDR3 loop: CASSRGWTGELFF. The bases are TGTGCCAGCAGCAGAGGGTGGACCGGGGAGCTGTTTTTT.